The rows below give T cell receptor beta chains drawn from one sample of a study of blood T cell repertoires in COVID-19. The method was immunoSEQ multiplex PCR; TCRdb's version includes in-frame clones alone and lacks a portion of them. The sample includes approximately 300,000 clones, 90% of them seen just once. Sequenced: PBMCs or T cells enriched from blood (not recorded which). These receptors all come from a woman aged 18-30 years with acute COVID-19. The conserved cysteine and the conserved F or W are not part of the CDR3 here. The D gene is left open where the match is weak.

v_gene	j_gene	len	d_gene	CDR3aa
TRBV28	TRBJ1-1	12	NA	ASSLRGQSTEAF
TRBV20-1	TRBJ1-1	9	NA	SAWGETEAF
TRBV6-5	TRBJ2-6	10	NA	ASSYRGNVLT
TRBV5-4	TRBJ2-5	11	NA	ASSLGGQETQY
TRBV2	TRBJ1-4	12	TRBD1	ASSASGGQEKLF
TRBV15	TRBJ1-4	15	TRBD1	ATSRDYGQATNEKLF
TRBV28	TRBJ2-7	12	NA	ASSSRDSTYEQY
TRBV13	TRBJ1-2	11	NA	ASSFTGNYGYT
TRBV2	TRBJ2-2	14	NA	ASSERGGQNTGELF
TRBV7-3	TRBJ2-1	13	TRBD2	ASSRTSGSYNEQF
TRBV10-3	TRBJ1-4	13	NA	AISEGSVNHEKLF
TRBV7-2	TRBJ2-7	13	TRBD1	ASSLARTGDLEQY
TRBV7-2	TRBJ1-6	12	NA	ASSFQVYNSPLH
TRBV10-3	TRBJ2-7	12	TRBD2	AISPAGDVYEQY
TRBV18	TRBJ2-7	13	TRBD1	ASSPGQGNSYEQY
TRBV28	TRBJ1-6	11	NA	ASYTLGGSPLH
TRBV28	TRBJ2-7	14	TRBD2	ASSLDALAGDYEQY
TRBV15	TRBJ2-2	13	NA	ATSRDSGPTGELF
TRBV28	TRBJ2-7	15	TRBD2	ASRLRTSGSVAYEQY
TRBV24-1	TRBJ2-3	15	TRBD2	ATSDPGTSGPTDTQY
TRBV30	TRBJ1-5	12	NA	AWNAGTGNQPQH
TRBV19	TRBJ1-3	15	NA	ASSHPGLWGGGNTIY
TRBV28	TRBJ1-6	12	NA	ASRQEGYNSPLH
TRBV3-1/TRBV3-2	TRBJ2-7	9	NA	ASRYGYEQY
TRBV5-1	TRBJ2-1	13	TRBD2	ASSLAGLAFHEQF
TRBV5-1	TRBJ2-5	12	TRBD2	ASSLTSGPETQY
TRBV7-2	TRBJ2-2	14	TRBD2	ASSPLLADLTGELF
TRBV2	TRBJ1-2	13	NA	ASSETLTGHYGYT
TRBV7-2	TRBJ1-2	14	TRBD1	ASSRNDRAANYGYT
TRBV28	TRBJ1-6	13	NA	ASSPTGTANSPLH
TRBV12-3/TRBV12-4	TRBJ2-7	11	NA	ASSLELSYEQY
TRBV3-1/TRBV3-2	TRBJ1-3	12	NA	ASSQDPGGNTIY
TRBV28	TRBJ2-2	11	NA	ASTTSGSGELF
TRBV3-1/TRBV3-2	TRBJ1-2	11	NA	ASSEEPLYGYT
TRBV6-5	TRBJ2-7	13	TRBD1	ASTPRTGGFYEQY
TRBV19	TRBJ1-1	12	TRBD1	ASRYGTVNTEAF
TRBV18	TRBJ1-5	13	NA	ASSPPGSGNQPQH
TRBV3-1/TRBV3-2	TRBJ2-5	12	TRBD2	ASSTGTSGETQY
TRBV6-4	TRBJ2-1	12	TRBD2	ASRGLAGGGEQF
TRBV27	TRBJ1-1	12	NA	ATTKGGGGTEAF
TRBV12-3/TRBV12-4	TRBJ2-5	10	TRBD2	ASGPGGETQY
TRBV25-1	TRBJ2-5	14	TRBD1	ASSEGTVSEQETQY
TRBV9	TRBJ2-5	13	TRBD1	ASSLQGMYQETQY
TRBV11-3	TRBJ2-3	16	TRBD2	ASTLAAEREARTDTQY